The rows below give T cell receptor beta chains drawn from one sample of a study of T cells in Graves' hyperthyroidism and ophthalmopathy. TCRdb re-called the multiplex PCR reads with MiXCR, one entry per CDR3 protein. The data show 390,000 or so distinct CDR3 sequences, 14% to 15% seen once. Sequencing used blood. These receptors originate from a man between 18 and 29 years old with Graves' ophthalmopathy. CDR3s include the opening cysteine and the closing phenylalanine or tryptophan. A D gene is named only where the DNA matches it firmly. The size field is filled for only some rows; it gives once, few, many or a size class.

J gene: TRBJ1-1
V gene: TRBV18
clone size: NA
D gene: TRBD1
CDR3 protein: CASSPPTGGSTEAFF
CDR3 DNA: TGTGCCAGCTCACCACCGACAGGGGGCTCCACTGAAGCTTTCTTT

J gene: TRBJ2-1
V gene: TRBV9
clone size: NA
D gene: NA
CDR3 protein: CASSLSASASEQFF
CDR3 DNA: TGTGCCAGCAGCCTATCCGCTAGCGCTAGTGAGCAGTTCTTC

J gene: TRBJ2-3
V gene: TRBV5-1
clone size: few
D gene: TRBD2
CDR3 protein: CASSLAGAPGGGLTDTQYF
CDR3 DNA: TGCGCCAGCAGCTTGGCCGGGGCCCCCGGGGGGGGTCTCACAGATACGCAGTATTTT

J gene: TRBJ1-6
V gene: TRBV5-1
clone size: few
D gene: TRBD1
CDR3 protein: CASSLLTGESSPLHF
CDR3 DNA: TGCGCCAGCAGCTTGCTTACAGGGGAAAGTTCACCCCTCCACTTT

J gene: TRBJ1-2
V gene: TRBV5-4
clone size: few
D gene: NA
CDR3 protein: CASSLGQVGGYTF
CDR3 DNA: TGTGCCAGCAGCTTGGGTCAGGTGGGAGGCTACACCTTC

J gene: TRBJ2-1
V gene: TRBV30
clone size: NA
D gene: TRBD2
CDR3 protein: CAWSGGLSSGPNEQFF
CDR3 DNA: TGTGCCTGGAGTGGGGGACTAAGTAGCGGCCCCAATGAGCAGTTCTTC

J gene: TRBJ2-1
V gene: TRBV7-9
clone size: NA
D gene: TRBD1
CDR3 protein: CASSLRQGEFGEQFF
CDR3 DNA: TGTGCCAGCAGCTTACGACAGGGGGAGTTCGGTGAGCAGTTCTTC

J gene: TRBJ1-2
V gene: TRBV3-1
clone size: few
D gene: TRBD1
CDR3 protein: CASRNGQAANYGYTF
CDR3 DNA: TGTGCCAGCAGAAATGGACAGGCTGCTAACTATGGCTACACCTTC

J gene: TRBJ2-3
V gene: TRBV14
clone size: many
D gene: NA
CDR3 protein: CASSQLSSPDTQYF
CDR3 DNA: TGTGCCAGCAGCCAACTGTCTAGCCCAGATACGCAGTATTTT

J gene: TRBJ1-3
V gene: TRBV5-1
clone size: many
D gene: NA
CDR3 protein: CASSLSTAGASGNTIYF
CDR3 DNA: TGCGCCAGCAGCTTGAGTACGGCAGGGGCCTCTGGAAACACCATATATTTT

J gene: TRBJ2-3
V gene: TRBV15
clone size: NA
D gene: TRBD2
CDR3 protein: CATSPGTSGTADTQYF
CDR3 DNA: TGTGCCACCAGCCCAGGGACTAGCGGGACGGCAGATACGCAGTATTTT

J gene: TRBJ1-4
V gene: TRBV19
clone size: NA
D gene: NA
CDR3 protein: CASSPPPGGGALGEKLFF
CDR3 DNA: TGTGCCAGTAGTCCCCCCCCCGGAGGTGGGGCCCTGGGGGAAAAACTGTTTTTT

J gene: TRBJ2-7
V gene: TRBV15
clone size: few
D gene: NA
CDR3 protein: CATSRGWGAAYEQYF
CDR3 DNA: TGTGCCACCAGCAGAGGGTGGGGGGCGGCCTACGAGCAGTACTTC

J gene: TRBJ2-6
V gene: TRBV7-9
clone size: many
D gene: NA
CDR3 protein: CASSLLASVLSGANVLTF
CDR3 DNA: TGTGCCAGCAGCTTATTGGCCTCGGTGCTCTCTGGGGCCAACGTCCTGACTTTC

J gene: TRBJ2-1
V gene: TRBV11-1
clone size: many
D gene: TRBD1
CDR3 protein: CASSYGQGAYDEQFF
CDR3 DNA: TGTGCCAGCAGCTACGGACAGGGGGCCTACGATGAGCAGTTCTTC

J gene: TRBJ2-3
V gene: TRBV7-2
clone size: many
D gene: TRBD2
CDR3 protein: CASSLEWLAGGNTQYF
CDR3 DNA: TGTGCCAGCAGCTTAGAATGGCTAGCGGGAGGGAATACGCAGTATTTT

J gene: TRBJ2-3
V gene: TRBV2
clone size: few
D gene: TRBD1
CDR3 protein: CASSEAGQTTDTQYF
CDR3 DNA: TGTGCCAGCAGTGAAGCGGGACAGACGACAGATACGCAGTATTTT

J gene: TRBJ1-1
V gene: TRBV3-1
clone size: many
D gene: NA
CDR3 protein: CASSLAWGDAFF
CDR3 DNA: TGTGCCAGCAGCTTGGCTTGGGGGGATGCTTTCTTT

J gene: TRBJ2-7
V gene: TRBV6-5
clone size: few
D gene: NA
CDR3 protein: CASSYSWGSPKDEQYF
CDR3 DNA: TGTGCCAGCAGTTACTCTTGGGGTTCCCCCAAGGACGAGCAGTACTTC

J gene: TRBJ1-5
V gene: TRBV6-6
clone size: few
D gene: NA
CDR3 protein: CASSYPGLPHQPQHF
CDR3 DNA: TGTGCCAGCAGTTACCCCGGACTACCTCATCAGCCCCAGCATTTT

J gene: TRBJ1-6
V gene: TRBV20-1
clone size: NA
D gene: NA
CDR3 protein: CSAKILRGWNSPLRF
CDR3 DNA: TGCAGTGCTAAGATCCTCAGGGGTTGGAATTCACCCCTCCGCTTT

J gene: TRBJ2-7
V gene: TRBV7-9
clone size: many
D gene: NA
CDR3 protein: CASSLARDQQYF
CDR3 DNA: TGTGCCAGCAGCTTAGCCCGGGACCAGCAGTACTTC

J gene: TRBJ2-7
V gene: TRBV11-1
clone size: NA
D gene: TRBD2
CDR3 protein: CASNKGAAGGSSSYEQYF
CDR3 DNA: TGTGCCAGCAACAAAGGGGCAGCGGGGGGGAGTAGCTCCTACGAGCAGTACTTC

J gene: TRBJ2-1
V gene: TRBV20-1
clone size: NA
D gene: TRBD2
CDR3 protein: CSATGTSNEQFF
CDR3 DNA: TGCAGTGCCACCGGGACTAGCAATGAGCAGTTCTTC

J gene: TRBJ2-3
V gene: TRBV5-1
clone size: many
D gene: TRBD1
CDR3 protein: CASSLGQGEDTQYF
CDR3 DNA: TGCGCCAGCAGCTTGGGACAGGGCGAGGATACGCAGTATTTT

J gene: TRBJ2-7
V gene: TRBV19
clone size: few
D gene: TRBD1
CDR3 protein: CASSIGTGRFDYEQYF
CDR3 DNA: TGTGCCAGTAGTATTGGGACAGGGCGGTTTGACTACGAGCAGTACTTC

J gene: TRBJ2-1
V gene: TRBV3-1
clone size: many
D gene: TRBD2
CDR3 protein: CASSFRTSRGQFF
CDR3 DNA: TGTGCCAGCAGCTTCCGGACTAGCCGAGGGCAGTTCTTC

J gene: TRBJ2-5
V gene: TRBV5-1
clone size: many
D gene: TRBD2
CDR3 protein: CASSFLAGTTQETQYF
CDR3 DNA: TGCGCCAGCAGCTTCCTAGCGGGTACTACACAAGAGACCCAGTACTTC

J gene: TRBJ1-5
V gene: TRBV6-2/TRBV6-3
clone size: NA
D gene: TRBD1
CDR3 protein: CASRDRGDQPQHF
CDR3 DNA: TGTGCCAGCAGGGACAGGGGAGATCAGCCCCAGCATTTT

J gene: TRBJ2-5
V gene: TRBV12-3/TRBV12-4
clone size: many
D gene: NA
CDR3 protein: CASSFKGTKETQYF
CDR3 DNA: TGTGCCAGCAGTTTTAAGGGGACCAAAGAGACCCAGTACTTC

J gene: TRBJ2-5
V gene: TRBV7-9
clone size: few
D gene: NA
CDR3 protein: CASSLSGIWGETQYF
CDR3 DNA: TGTGCCAGCAGCTTGAGTGGGATCTGGGGCGAGACCCAGTACTTC

J gene: TRBJ2-1
V gene: TRBV19
clone size: NA
D gene: TRBD2
CDR3 protein: CASSTELAQPYNEQFF
CDR3 DNA: TGTGCCAGTAGTACTGAACTAGCGCAACCCTACAATGAGCAGTTCTTC

J gene: TRBJ2-4
V gene: TRBV6-1
clone size: few
D gene: NA
CDR3 protein: CASSIQGGTKNIQYF
CDR3 DNA: TGTGCCAGCAGTATCCAGGGGGGAACCAAAAACATTCAGTACTTC

J gene: TRBJ1-2
V gene: TRBV5-1
clone size: NA
D gene: NA
CDR3 protein: CASGPGSGGPLFGYTF
CDR3 DNA: TGCGCCAGCGGCCCGGGATCGGGGGGGCCCCTTTTTGGCTACACCTTC

J gene: TRBJ2-2
V gene: TRBV4-1
clone size: many
D gene: NA
CDR3 protein: CASSQGVGGNRELFF
CDR3 DNA: TGCGCCAGCAGCCAAGGAGTTGGAGGTAACCGGGAGCTGTTTTTT

J gene: TRBJ2-7
V gene: TRBV30
clone size: many
D gene: TRBD1
CDR3 protein: CAWSRAGTGATYEQYF
CDR3 DNA: TGTGCCTGGAGTAGAGCTGGGACAGGAGCAACCTACGAGCAGTACTTC

J gene: TRBJ2-3
V gene: TRBV10-2
clone size: NA
D gene: NA
CDR3 protein: CASSSVGLEGPDTQYF
CDR3 DNA: TGCGCCAGCAGTTCGGTTGGACTTGAAGGCCCCGATACGCAGTATTTT

J gene: TRBJ2-1
V gene: TRBV3-1
clone size: many
D gene: TRBD2
CDR3 protein: CASSQSTSAYYNEQFF
CDR3 DNA: TGTGCCAGCAGCCAGTCGACTAGCGCGTATTACAATGAGCAGTTCTTC

J gene: TRBJ2-1
V gene: TRBV3-1
clone size: once
D gene: TRBD2
CDR3 protein: CASSDGRLAGRQFF
CDR3 DNA: TGTGCCAGCAGCGATGGCCGCCTAGCGGGACGGCAGTTCTTC

J gene: TRBJ1-3
V gene: TRBV28
clone size: NA
D gene: TRBD1
CDR3 protein: CASSSPSGTGGGNTIYF
CDR3 DNA: TGTGCCAGCAGTTCCCCCTCCGGGACAGGGGGCGGAAACACCATATATTTT

J gene: TRBJ1-5
V gene: TRBV12-3/TRBV12-4
clone size: many
D gene: NA
CDR3 protein: CASSLEHRQHF
CDR3 DNA: TGTGCCAGCAGTTTAGAACACCGGCAGCATTTT

J gene: TRBJ2-3
V gene: TRBV24-1
clone size: NA
D gene: TRBD2
CDR3 protein: CATSDLRAGGTDTQYF
CDR3 DNA: TGTGCCACCAGTGATTTAAGAGCGGGAGGCACAGATACGCAGTATTTT

J gene: TRBJ1-6
V gene: TRBV10-2
clone size: NA
D gene: NA
CDR3 protein: CASSESPDSPLHF
CDR3 DNA: TGCGCCAGCAGTGAGTCTCCTGATTCACCCCTCCACTTT

J gene: TRBJ1-4
V gene: TRBV13
clone size: few
D gene: NA
CDR3 protein: CASSPYGETNEKLFF
CDR3 DNA: TGTGCCAGCAGCCCTTATGGGGAGACTAATGAAAAACTGTTTTTT

J gene: TRBJ2-1
V gene: TRBV6-1
clone size: many
D gene: TRBD2
CDR3 protein: CASTPLWGGDSSYNEQFF
CDR3 DNA: TGTGCCAGCACCCCTCTCTGGGGGGGGGATAGTTCCTACAATGAGCAGTTCTTC

J gene: TRBJ2-3
V gene: TRBV11-3
clone size: many
D gene: TRBD1
CDR3 protein: CASSPGAGGSADTQYF
CDR3 DNA: TGTGCCAGCAGCCCCGGGGCAGGGGGATCGGCAGATACGCAGTATTTT

J gene: TRBJ1-2
V gene: TRBV18
clone size: many
D gene: NA
CDR3 protein: CASSPDLASYGYTF
CDR3 DNA: TGTGCCAGCTCACCAGACTTGGCTTCCTATGGCTACACCTTC

J gene: TRBJ2-5
V gene: TRBV7-9
clone size: NA
D gene: NA
CDR3 protein: CAGSLRGQETQYF
CDR3 DNA: TGTGCCGGCAGCTTACGGGGGCAAGAGACCCAGTACTTC

J gene: TRBJ2-7
V gene: TRBV13
clone size: NA
D gene: TRBD2
CDR3 protein: CASSDASGVSYEQYF
CDR3 DNA: TGTGCCAGCAGCGATGCTAGCGGGGTTTCCTACGAGCAGTACTTC

J gene: TRBJ2-7
V gene: TRBV5-8
clone size: few
D gene: NA
CDR3 protein: CASSIPQASDSEQYF
CDR3 DNA: TGTGCCAGCAGCATACCACAGGCCTCAGATTCCGAGCAGTACTTC

J gene: TRBJ2-7
V gene: TRBV7-6
clone size: many
D gene: NA
CDR3 protein: CASSSRPPYEQYF
CDR3 DNA: TGTGCCAGCAGCTCCCGCCCCCCCTACGAGCAGTACTTC

J gene: TRBJ2-7
V gene: TRBV27
clone size: many
D gene: TRBD1
CDR3 protein: CASSPGQGYYEQYF
CDR3 DNA: TGTGCCAGCAGCCCGGGACAGGGGTACTACGAGCAGTACTTC

J gene: TRBJ2-5
V gene: TRBV27
clone size: many
D gene: NA
CDR3 protein: CASSSRGQETQYF
CDR3 DNA: TGTGCCAGCAGTTCCAGGGGTCAAGAGACCCAGTACTTC

J gene: TRBJ2-7
V gene: TRBV18
clone size: many
D gene: NA
CDR3 protein: CASSPPLGYEQYF
CDR3 DNA: TGTGCCAGCTCACCACCTTTGGGCTACGAGCAGTACTTC

J gene: TRBJ2-7
V gene: TRBV7-9
clone size: many
D gene: NA
CDR3 protein: CASSLSGSTYEQYF
CDR3 DNA: TGTGCCAGCAGCTTATCAGGGAGTACTTACGAGCAGTACTTC

J gene: TRBJ2-7
V gene: TRBV11-2
clone size: many
D gene: TRBD2
CDR3 protein: CASSPGLAAPPYEQYF
CDR3 DNA: TGTGCCAGCAGCCCGGGACTAGCGGCGCCACCCTACGAGCAGTACTTC

J gene: TRBJ2-4
V gene: TRBV6-1
clone size: many
D gene: TRBD2
CDR3 protein: CASWVAGTNIQYF
CDR3 DNA: TGTGCCAGCTGGGTAGCGGGGACAAACATTCAGTACTTC